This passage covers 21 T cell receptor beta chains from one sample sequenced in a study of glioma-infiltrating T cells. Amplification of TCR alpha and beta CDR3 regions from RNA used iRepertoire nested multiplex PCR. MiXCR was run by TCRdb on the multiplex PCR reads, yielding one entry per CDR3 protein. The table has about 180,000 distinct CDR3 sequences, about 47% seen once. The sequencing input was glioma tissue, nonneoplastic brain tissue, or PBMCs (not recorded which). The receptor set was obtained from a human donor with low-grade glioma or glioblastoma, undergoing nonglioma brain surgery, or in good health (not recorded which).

CDR3 sequence reads: CASSRQGWSNQPQHF. CDR3 nucleotides: TGTGCCAGCAGCCGACAGGGTTGGAGCAATCAGCCCCAGCATTTT. The genes are TRBV6-1 and TRBJ1-5, with 7 bases that match TRBD1. The CDR3 sequence is 15 residues long. The germline V gene encodes CDR1 MNHNS and CDR2 SASEGT. With V trimmed by 6 bases and J by 1 base, 6 bases remained unmatched.

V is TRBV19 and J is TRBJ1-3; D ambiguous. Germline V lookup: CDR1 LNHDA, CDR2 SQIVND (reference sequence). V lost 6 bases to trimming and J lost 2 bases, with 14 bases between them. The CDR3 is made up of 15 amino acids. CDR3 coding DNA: TGTGCCAGTAGACAAAGCCGTAGCCCTGGAAACACCATATATTTT. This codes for CASRQSRSPGNTIYF.

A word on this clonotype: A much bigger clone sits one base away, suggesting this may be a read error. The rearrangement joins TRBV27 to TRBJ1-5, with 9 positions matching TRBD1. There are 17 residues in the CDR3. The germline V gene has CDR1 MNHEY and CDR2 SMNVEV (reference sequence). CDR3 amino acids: CASSADRGGYSNQHQHF. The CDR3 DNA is TGTGCCAGCAGTGCGGACAGGGGAGGGTATAGCAATCAGCACCAGCATTTT.

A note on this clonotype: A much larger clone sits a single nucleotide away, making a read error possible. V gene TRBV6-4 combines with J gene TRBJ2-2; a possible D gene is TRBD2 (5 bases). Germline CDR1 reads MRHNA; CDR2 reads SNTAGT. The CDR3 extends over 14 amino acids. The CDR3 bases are TGTGCCAGCAGTGAAGGGAGAAACAGCGGGGAGCTGTTTTTT. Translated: CASSEGRNSGELFF.

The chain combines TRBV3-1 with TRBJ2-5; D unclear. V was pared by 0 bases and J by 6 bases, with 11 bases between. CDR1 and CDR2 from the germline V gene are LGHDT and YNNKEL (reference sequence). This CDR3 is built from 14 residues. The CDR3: CASSQDSGTKTQYF. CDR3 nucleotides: TGTGCCAGCAGCCAAGATTCCGGTACGAAGACCCAGTACTTC.

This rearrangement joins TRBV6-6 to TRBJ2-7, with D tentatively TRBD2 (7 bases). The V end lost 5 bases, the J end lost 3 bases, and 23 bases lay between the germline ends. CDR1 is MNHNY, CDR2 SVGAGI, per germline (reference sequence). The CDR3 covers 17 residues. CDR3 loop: CASSASHLRGANYEQYF. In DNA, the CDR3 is TGTGCCAGCAGTGCTAGTCACCTTCGGGGGGCTAACTACGAGCAGTACTTC.

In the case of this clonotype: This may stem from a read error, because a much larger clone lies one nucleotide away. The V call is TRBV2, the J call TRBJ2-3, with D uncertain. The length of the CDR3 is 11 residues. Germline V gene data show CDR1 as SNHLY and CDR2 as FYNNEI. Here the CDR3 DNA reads TGTGCCAGCAGCCATCCAGATACGAAGTATTTT. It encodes CASSHPDTKYF.

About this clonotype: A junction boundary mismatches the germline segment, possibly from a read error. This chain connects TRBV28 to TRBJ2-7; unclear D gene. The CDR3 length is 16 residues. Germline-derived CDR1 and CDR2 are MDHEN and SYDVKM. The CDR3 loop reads CATQGLNRRFSFEQYF. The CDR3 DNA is TGTGCCACCCAAGGGCTTAATCGGAGATTCTCCTTCGAGCAGTACTTC.

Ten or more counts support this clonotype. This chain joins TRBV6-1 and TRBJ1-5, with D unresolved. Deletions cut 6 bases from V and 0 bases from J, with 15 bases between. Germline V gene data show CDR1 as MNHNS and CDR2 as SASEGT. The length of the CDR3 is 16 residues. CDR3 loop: CASSDKDDLSNQPQHF. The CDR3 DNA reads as TGTGCCAGCAGCGACAAGGACGATCTTAGCAATCAGCCCCAGCATTTT.

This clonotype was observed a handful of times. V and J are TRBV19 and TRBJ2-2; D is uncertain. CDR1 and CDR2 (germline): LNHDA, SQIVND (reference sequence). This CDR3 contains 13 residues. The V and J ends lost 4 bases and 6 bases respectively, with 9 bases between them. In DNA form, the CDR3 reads TGTGCCAGTAGTAACGAGTTGGCCGGGGAGCTGTTTTTT. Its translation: CASSNELAGELFF.

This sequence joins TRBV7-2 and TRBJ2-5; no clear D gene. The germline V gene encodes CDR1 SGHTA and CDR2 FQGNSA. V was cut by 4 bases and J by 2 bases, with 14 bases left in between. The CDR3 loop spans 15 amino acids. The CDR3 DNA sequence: TGTGCCAGCAGCTCTTATTTGGCCGGGCAAGAGACCCAGTACTTC. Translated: CASSSYLAGQETQYF.

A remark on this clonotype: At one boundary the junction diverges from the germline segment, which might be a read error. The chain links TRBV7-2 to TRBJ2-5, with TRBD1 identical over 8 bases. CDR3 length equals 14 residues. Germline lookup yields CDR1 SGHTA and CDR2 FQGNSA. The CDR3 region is CASSRRGRFETQNF. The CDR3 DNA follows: TGTGCCAGCAGCCGCAGGGGGCGCTTTGAGACCCAGAACTTC.

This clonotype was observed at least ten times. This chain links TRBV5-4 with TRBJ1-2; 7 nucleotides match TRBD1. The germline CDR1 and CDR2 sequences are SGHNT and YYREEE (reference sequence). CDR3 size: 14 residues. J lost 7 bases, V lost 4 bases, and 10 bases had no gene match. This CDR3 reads CASSPGTVRSGYTF. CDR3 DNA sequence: TGTGCCAGCAGCCCCGGGACAGTGAGAAGTGGCTACACCTTC.

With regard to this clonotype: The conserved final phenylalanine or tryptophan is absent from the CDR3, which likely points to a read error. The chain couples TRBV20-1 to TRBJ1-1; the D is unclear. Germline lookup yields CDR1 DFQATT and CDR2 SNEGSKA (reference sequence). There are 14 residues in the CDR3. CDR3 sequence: CSSSPSDRWNEAFL. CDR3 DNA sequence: TGCAGTTCTAGCCCCTCTGATCGTTGGAATGAAGCTTTCCTT.

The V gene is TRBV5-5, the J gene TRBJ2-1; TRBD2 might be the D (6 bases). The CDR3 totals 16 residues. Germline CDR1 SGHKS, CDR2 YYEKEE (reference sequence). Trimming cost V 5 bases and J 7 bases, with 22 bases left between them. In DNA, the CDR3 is TGTGCCAGCAGGATAGGGGTAGCGGTAGTTGTTAATGAGCAGTTCTTC. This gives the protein CASRIGVAVVVNEQFF.

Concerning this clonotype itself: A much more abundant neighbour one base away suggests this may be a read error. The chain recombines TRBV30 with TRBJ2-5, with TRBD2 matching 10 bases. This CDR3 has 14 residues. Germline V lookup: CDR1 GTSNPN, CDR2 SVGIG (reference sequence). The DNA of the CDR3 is TGTGCCTGTAGTGTGTTAGCGGGAGGCGAGACCCAGTACTTC. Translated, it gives CACSVLAGGETQYF.

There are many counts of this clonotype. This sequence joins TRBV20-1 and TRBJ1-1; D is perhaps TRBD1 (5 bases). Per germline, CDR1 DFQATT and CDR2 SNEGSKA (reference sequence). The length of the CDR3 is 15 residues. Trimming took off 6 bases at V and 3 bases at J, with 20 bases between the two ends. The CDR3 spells CSAEKRGGRDTEAFF. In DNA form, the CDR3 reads TGCAGTGCAGAAAAACGGGGGGGACGGGACACTGAAGCTTTCTTT.

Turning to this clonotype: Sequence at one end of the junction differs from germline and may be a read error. DNA for the CDR3: TGCAGTGATAGAGGGACCCCCCATAATTCACCCCTCCACTTT. As protein: CSDRGTPHNSPLHF. The J gene is TRBJ1-6, the V gene TRBV20-1; D possibly corresponds to TRBD1 (5 bases). Germline CDR1 and CDR2: DFQATT and SNEGSKA (reference sequence). The CDR3 sequence is 14 residues long.

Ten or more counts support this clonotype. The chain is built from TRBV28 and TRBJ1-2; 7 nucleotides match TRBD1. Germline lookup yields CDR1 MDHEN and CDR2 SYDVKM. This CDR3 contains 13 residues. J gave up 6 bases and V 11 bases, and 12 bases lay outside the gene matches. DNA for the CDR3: TGTGCCTCGGCACCCGGGACAGATGATGGCTACACCTTC. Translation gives CASAPGTDDGYTF.

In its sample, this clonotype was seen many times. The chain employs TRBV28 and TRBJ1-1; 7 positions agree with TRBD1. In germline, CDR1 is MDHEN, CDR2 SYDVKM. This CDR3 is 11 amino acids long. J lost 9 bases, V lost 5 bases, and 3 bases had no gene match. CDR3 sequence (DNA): TGTGCCAGCAGTGACAGGGTTCAAGCTTTCTTT. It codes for CASSDRVQAFF.

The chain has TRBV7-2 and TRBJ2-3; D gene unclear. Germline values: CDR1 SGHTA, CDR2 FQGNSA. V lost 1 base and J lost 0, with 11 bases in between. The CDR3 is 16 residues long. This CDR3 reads CASSLVVITSTDTQYF. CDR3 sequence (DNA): TGTGCCAGCAGCTTAGTTGTCATAACTAGCACAGATACGCAGTATTTT.